The 5 T cell receptor beta chains reported below all come from one sample, sequenced in a study of siplizumab effects on memory and regulatory T cells. Method: immunoSEQ multiplex PCR; TCRdb's copy keeps in-frame clones and lacks some. The data show more than 85,000 clones, 90% to 95% seen once. The sequenced material came from Tregs sorted from blood. The receptor set was obtained from a human donor in good health.

The rearrangement joins TRBV6-6 to TRBJ1-6; D is unresolved. The CDR3 is 13 residues long. Trimming stripped 0 bases from V and 7 bases from J, with 4 bases between. Per germline, CDR1 MNHNY and CDR2 SVGAGI (reference sequence). The CDR3 protein is CASSYSWNSPLHF. Here the CDR3 DNA reads TGTGCCAGCAGTTACTCGTGGAATTCACCCCTCCACTTT.

This clone occurred a few times. CDR3 bases: TGCGCCAGCAGCAGACTCCCCTCGGGCGAGCAGTACTTC. Its protein product is CASSRLPSGEQYF. V and J are TRBV10-1 and TRBJ2-7; D is unresolved. Trimming took 6 bases from V and 6 from J, leaving 15 bases between them. The CDR3 loop spans 13 amino acids. Germline V lookup: CDR1 WNHNN, CDR2 SYGVQD (reference sequence).

The chain couples TRBV7-6 to TRBJ2-1, with 8 positions matching TRBD2. V shed 2 bases, J shed 6 bases, and the junction held 6 bases outside the gene matches. Germline V CDR1 and CDR2: SGHVS, FNYEAQ. The CDR3 totals 15 residues. CDR3 DNA sequence: TGTGCCAGCAGCTTATTCTATGGGACTAGCAATGAGCAGTTCTTC. It specifies CASSLFYGTSNEQFF.

About this clone: This sample includes further DNA sequences coding for the same CDR3. The gene calls are TRBV28 and TRBJ1-1, with TRBD1 identical over 9 bases. J gave up 2 bases and V 6 bases, and 10 bases lay outside the gene matches. Per germline, CDR1 MDHEN and CDR2 SYDVKM. The CDR3 spans 16 residues. The CDR3 DNA reads TGTGCCAGCAGATCTCATCACAGGGGGCACAACACTGAAGCTTTCTTT. The encoded protein is CASRSHHRGHNTEAFF.

The rearrangement joins TRBV2 to TRBJ2-7; TRBD1 matches 7 bases. Trimming removed 6 bases from V and 5 bases from J; junction bases left unmatched: 10. CDR1 is SNHLY, CDR2 FYNNEI, per germline. This CDR3 contains 14 residues. The CDR3 coding sequence is TGTGCCAGCAGGACGACAGGGATCCCCCACGAGCAGTACTTC. It encodes CASRTTGIPHEQYF.